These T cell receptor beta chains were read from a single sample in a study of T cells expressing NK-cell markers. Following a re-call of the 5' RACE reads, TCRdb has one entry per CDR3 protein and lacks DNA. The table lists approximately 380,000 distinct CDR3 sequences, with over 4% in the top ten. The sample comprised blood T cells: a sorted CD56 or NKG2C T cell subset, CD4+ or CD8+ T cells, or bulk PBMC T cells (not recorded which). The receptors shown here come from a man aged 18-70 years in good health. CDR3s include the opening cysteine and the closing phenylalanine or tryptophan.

CASSPRRAGDRESGANVLTF	TRBV12-3/TRBV12-4	TRBJ2-6
CASSPLQGSHEQYF	TRBV3-1	TRBJ2-7
CAISEFGSFEQFF	TRBV10-3	TRBJ2-1
CSAGGRDRAFGEQYF	TRBV20-1	TRBJ2-7
CAISGYNSPLHF	TRBV10-3	TRBJ1-6
CASSLVSGIEAFF	TRBV5-1	TRBJ1-1
CASSPPRTYTGELFF	TRBV28	TRBJ2-2
CASSFTRGGREGNQPQHF	TRBV11-1	TRBJ1-5
CASRSGPNLGVAQYF	TRBV27	TRBJ2-5
CASSVLRIGQGGTEAFF	TRBV2	TRBJ1-1
CASREGRSRAGEQFF	TRBV2	TRBJ2-1
CASPKGAGRGNQPQHF	TRBV19	TRBJ1-5
CASSLEQGLSEAFF	TRBV28	TRBJ1-1
CASSHTGSGANVLTF	TRBV3-1	TRBJ2-6
CASIGNYGYTF	TRBV19	TRBJ1-2
CASRATSGGALYEQFF	TRBV2	TRBJ2-1
CASSIDTNTGELFF	TRBV2	TRBJ2-2
CASSLNLPTNTGELFF	TRBV5-1	TRBJ2-2
CSVLWGPVTFF	TRBV29-1	TRBJ1-1
CAIMTAARGSEQYF	TRBV10-3	TRBJ2-7
CASSSGQRRGSPLHF	TRBV27	TRBJ1-6
CASSRRTGTVEQYF	TRBV19	TRBJ2-7
CSARTSGGRADTQYF	TRBV20-1	TRBJ2-3
CASSLQAGAPYEQYF	TRBV27	TRBJ2-7
CASSPGTGLGAYEQYF	TRBV5-1	TRBJ2-7
CATSREGTRTDTQYF	TRBV15	TRBJ2-3
CASSLGIKTEAFF	TRBV5-1	TRBJ1-1
CASNDGRTYEQYF	TRBV5-1	TRBJ2-7
CASTGLGQPQHF	TRBV2	TRBJ1-5
CASSQSGMLNTGELFF	TRBV7-2	TRBJ2-2
CSAPAGGRTNEQFF	TRBV20-1	TRBJ2-1